A selection of T cell receptor beta chains follows, all from one sample in a study of OX40 agonist ivuxolimab in advanced cancers. The protocol was immunoSEQ multiplex PCR, while the TCRdb copy is restricted to in-frame clones and leaves out a portion. Here the sample spans tens of thousands of clones, over 80% being singletons. Sequences were derived from CD4+ or CD8+ T cells sorted from blood, sampled in a trial of the OX40 agonist ivuxolimab. These TCRs come from an adult with an advanced solid tumor such as melanoma, head and neck, liver or kidney cancer. Both conserved end residues are part of each CDR3. The D gene is left open where the match is weak. A row's size may be missing; if present it is once, few, many or a size class.

V gene	clone size	J gene	D gene	CDR3 DNA	CDR3 protein
TRBV5-4	NA	TRBJ2-1	NA	TGTGCCAGCAGCCCAGGACAGACATCTTACAATGAGCAGTTCTTC	CASSPGQTSYNEQFF
TRBV28	NA	TRBJ1-1	NA	TGTGCCAGCAGGCGATCCGGGGGGAACACTGAAGCTTTCTTT	CASRRSGGNTEAFF
TRBV5-5	NA	TRBJ2-2	TRBD2	TGTGCCAGCAGCTTTACTAGCGATACGAACACCGGGGAGCTGTTTTTT	CASSFTSDTNTGELFF
TRBV27	few	TRBJ2-3	NA	TGTGCCAGCAGTCCTAATGGGCGGCGGCCCACAGATACGCAGTATTTT	CASSPNGRRPTDTQYF
TRBV5-5	many	TRBJ1-2	TRBD1	TGTGCCAGCAGCTCCACGGGACAGTCCTATGGCTACACCTTC	CASSSTGQSYGYTF
TRBV5-1	once	TRBJ2-1	NA	TGCGCCAGCAGCCAATTGTTTGGTGAGCAGTTCTTC	CASSQLFGEQFF
TRBV14	NA	TRBJ1-1	NA	TGTGCCAGCAGCCAACCCGGTCTTCGAAGGGGGAACACTGAAGCTTTCTTT	CASSQPGLRRGNTEAFF
TRBV27	once	TRBJ1-5	NA	TGTGCCAGCAGGAGGGCAGGATATCAGCCCCAGCATTTT	CASRRAGYQPQHF
TRBV5-6	NA	TRBJ2-7	NA	TGTGCCAGCAGCTTGAACTGGGTCGAGCAGTACTTC	CASSLNWVEQYF
TRBV7-2	NA	TRBJ1-2	NA	TGTGCCAGCAGCTTAGGGACCCAGGCTGGAAGCGGCTACACCTTC	CASSLGTQAGSGYTF
TRBV29-1	few	TRBJ1-1	NA	TGCAGCGGCCTCCCCGGGACCCCGAGGGCCACTGAAGCTTTCTTT	CSGLPGTPRATEAFF
TRBV2	few	TRBJ2-5	NA	TGTGCCAGCAGTGAATCTGGTGTTGTGGAGACCCAGTACTTC	CASSESGVVETQYF
TRBV19	once	TRBJ1-1	TRBD1	TGTGCCAGTAGTATGCCGGCAGGGGGCGTCACTGAAGCTTTCTTT	CASSMPAGGVTEAFF
TRBV6-5	NA	TRBJ2-4	NA	TGTGCCAGCACAGATAAGTCCGGCCCCTTTCAGTACTTC	CASTDKSGPFQYF
TRBV28	NA	TRBJ1-1	NA	TGTGCCAGCAGACTCAGGGTTGCGAACACTGAAGCTTTCTTT	CASRLRVANTEAFF
TRBV28	NA	TRBJ1-2	TRBD1	TGTGCCAGCAGTTCATGGGAGGGACAGTTCAACTATGGCTACACCTTC	CASSSWEGQFNYGYTF
TRBV7-2	NA	TRBJ2-2	TRBD2	TGTGCCAGCAGCCGGGGACTAGCGGGGGGGCCGGGCACCGGGGAGCTGTTTTTT	CASSRGLAGGPGTGELFF
TRBV29-1	NA	TRBJ1-6	TRBD1	TGCAGCGCTGGACAGGGCGGTAATTCACCCCTCCACTTT	CSAGQGGNSPLHF
TRBV5-5	NA	TRBJ2-7	NA	TGTGCCAGCAGCTTGGCCCTAATGGGACGGGACTACGAGCAGTACTTC	CASSLALMGRDYEQYF
TRBV29-1	NA	TRBJ2-7	TRBD1	TGCAGCGTCGTCGGACAGGGCGATTACGAGCAGTACTTC	CSVVGQGDYEQYF
TRBV19	NA	TRBJ2-3	NA	TGTGCCAGTAGTTATCCCACCTCTGGGGACTTTCTAACGGCAGATACGCAGTATTTT	CASSYPTSGDFLTADTQYF
TRBV28	once	TRBJ2-1	NA	TGTGCCAGCAGTTTATCGCTTCGAACTAGCATCTTC	CASSLSLRTSIF
TRBV7-9	few	TRBJ2-5	NA	TGTGCCAGCAATACTGGGGCCAGGGAAGGCGAGACCCAGTACTTC	CASNTGAREGETQYF
TRBV7-9	few	TRBJ1-5	TRBD1	TGTGCCAGCAGCTTAGGACAGGGGGATGAGAGCAATCAGCCCCAGCATTTT	CASSLGQGDESNQPQHF
TRBV27	NA	TRBJ2-3	NA	TGTGCCAGCAGTCGACGGGACGCCACAGATACGCAGTATTTT	CASSRRDATDTQYF
TRBV7-8	NA	TRBJ1-6	TRBD1	TGTGCCAGCAGCTTAGGAGAAGGGGGCTCTAATTCACCCCTCCACTTT	CASSLGEGGSNSPLHF
TRBV30	NA	TRBJ2-1	NA	TGTGCCTGGAGTGGTCAGGGGGGTGAGCAGTTCTTC	CAWSGQGGEQFF
TRBV5-4	NA	TRBJ2-7	TRBD2	TGTGCCAGCAGCTCCGGCGGCAGCGGGAGCTACGAGCAGTACTTC	CASSSGGSGSYEQYF
TRBV5-1	NA	TRBJ2-5	TRBD1	TGCGCCAGCAGCTGGGGGGACAGGGGTGTAGAGACCCAGTACTTC	CASSWGDRGVETQYF
TRBV19	NA	TRBJ2-7	TRBD1	TGTGCCAGTAGTATAGAGTCCGTGACAGGGGGCTACTACGAGCAGTACTTC	CASSIESVTGGYYEQYF
TRBV2	NA	TRBJ2-7	TRBD2	TGTGCCAGCAGTGATGGTAGCGGGAGGCAGTACTTC	CASSDGSGRQYF
TRBV5-5	NA	TRBJ2-1	NA	TGTGCCAGCAGCTTTGGTCTAGAAAGGTTCCAGTTCTTC	CASSFGLERFQFF
TRBV19	NA	TRBJ1-1	NA	TGTGCCAGTAGTACGACCCGGTCGCCGAACACTGAAGCTTTCTTT	CASSTTRSPNTEAFF
TRBV11-2	NA	TRBJ1-1	NA	TGTGCCAGCAGCACCAGCCTGGCAGGATTCACTGAAGCTTTCTTT	CASSTSLAGFTEAFF
TRBV5-1	NA	TRBJ2-5	NA	TGCGCCAGCAGCTTGACGTGGCAAGAGACCCAGTACTTC	CASSLTWQETQYF
TRBV2	many	TRBJ1-2	TRBD1	TGTGCCAGCAGTGAGAACAGGGGGGCTAACTATGGCTACACCTTC	CASSENRGANYGYTF
TRBV25-1	NA	TRBJ1-2	NA	TGTGCCAGCAGTGAAGTGGGTGGCAGTTCGGTGTATGGCTACACCTTC	CASSEVGGSSVYGYTF
TRBV5-4	NA	TRBJ2-2	TRBD1	TGTGCCAGCCGAACAGGGGGAGAGAACACCGGGGAGCTGTTTTTT	CASRTGGENTGELFF
TRBV2	NA	TRBJ2-7	NA	TGTGCCAGCAGGTTCCGGGCAGGGAGCTCCTACGAGCAGTACTTC	CASRFRAGSSYEQYF
TRBV4-3	NA	TRBJ1-5	NA	TGCGCCAGCAGCCAAGATCCCGCCCCGCAGCCCCAGCATTTT	CASSQDPAPQPQHF
TRBV5-4	NA	TRBJ1-5	NA	TGTGCCAGCAGCTTGGATCCTTCCAAGCCCCAGCATTTT	CASSLDPSKPQHF
TRBV2	NA	TRBJ1-2	NA	TGTGCCAGCAGTGTCCGAGGGGCCGCTAACTATGGCTACACCTTC	CASSVRGAANYGYTF
TRBV7-2	NA	TRBJ2-1	NA	TGTGCCAGCAGCTTAGCGGCAGGGAACAATGAGCAGTTCTTC	CASSLAAGNNEQFF
TRBV29-1	NA	TRBJ2-1	TRBD2	TGCAGCGTACAAGGACTAGCGGGAGGGCCAACCGCTGGCAATGAGCAGTTCTTC	CSVQGLAGGPTAGNEQFF
TRBV14	NA	TRBJ2-7	NA	TGTGCCAGCAGCCGGGGCCCCCCCTACGAGCAGTACTTC	CASSRGPPYEQYF
TRBV5-1	NA	TRBJ1-4	TRBD1	TGCGCCAGCAGCTTGGTGGGACAGCCTAATGAAAAACTGTTTTTT	CASSLVGQPNEKLFF
TRBV28	once	TRBJ2-5	NA	TGTGCCAGCAGCCCCTCAGTTTCCCAAGAGACCCAGTACTTC	CASSPSVSQETQYF
TRBV5-1	NA	TRBJ2-1	TRBD2	TGCGCCAGCAGCTTGGGGGGTACTAGCGGTACAGATGAGCAGTTCTTC	CASSLGGTSGTDEQFF
TRBV15	NA	TRBJ1-1	TRBD1	TGTGCCACCAGCTGGGGACAGGGGGCTTTAACTGAAGCTTTCTTT	CATSWGQGALTEAFF
TRBV21-1	NA	TRBJ1-2	NA	TGTGCCAGCATCTTCTCCCCGGCAAGATTCCTACCCATGCCTAACTATGGCTACACCTTC	CASIFSPARFLPMPNYGYTF
TRBV30	NA	TRBJ1-5	NA	TGTGCCTGGAGTGTGGACAGTCTACCCCAGCATTTT	CAWSVDSLPQHF
TRBV5-1	once	TRBJ2-2	NA	TGCGCCAGCAGCTTATTGCAGGGTGCCGGGGAGCTGTTTTTT	CASSLLQGAGELFF
TRBV19	NA	TRBJ1-5	NA	TGTGCCAGTAGTTTAATACAGGGTAGAAATCAGCCCCAGCATTTT	CASSLIQGRNQPQHF
TRBV11-3	few	TRBJ2-1	TRBD2	TGTGCCAGCAGCTTAGGCGCGGGAGGGGGGTATGAGCAGTTCTTC	CASSLGAGGGYEQFF
TRBV27	NA	TRBJ2-1	NA	TGTGCCAGCAGTTTAACGCAGGGTATTCTGTTCTTC	CASSLTQGILFF
TRBV7-2	NA	TRBJ1-4	NA	TGTGCCAGCAGCTTAGCGGGGGCGGAGGAAAAACTGTTTTTT	CASSLAGAEEKLFF